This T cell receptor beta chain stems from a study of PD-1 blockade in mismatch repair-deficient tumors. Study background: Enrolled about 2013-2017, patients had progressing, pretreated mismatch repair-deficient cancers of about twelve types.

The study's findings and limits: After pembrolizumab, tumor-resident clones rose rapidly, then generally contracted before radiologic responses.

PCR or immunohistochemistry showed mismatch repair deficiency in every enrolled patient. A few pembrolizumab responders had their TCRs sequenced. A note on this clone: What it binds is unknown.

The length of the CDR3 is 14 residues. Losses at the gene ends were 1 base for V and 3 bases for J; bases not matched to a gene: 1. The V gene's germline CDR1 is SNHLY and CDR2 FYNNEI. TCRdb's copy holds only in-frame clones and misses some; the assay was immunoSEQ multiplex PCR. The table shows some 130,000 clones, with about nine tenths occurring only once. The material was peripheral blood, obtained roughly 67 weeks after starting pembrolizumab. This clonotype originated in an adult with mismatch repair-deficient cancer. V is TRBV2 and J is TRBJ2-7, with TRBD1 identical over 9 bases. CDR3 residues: CASSEGDRDYEQYF. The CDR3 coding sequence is TGTGCCAGCAGTGAAGGGGACAGGGACTACGAGCAGTACTTC. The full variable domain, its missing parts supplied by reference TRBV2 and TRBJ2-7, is EPEVTQTPSHQVTQMGQEVILRCVPISNHLYFYWYRQILGQKVEFLVSFYNNEISEKSEIFDDQFSVERPDGSNFTLKIRSTKLEDSAMYFCASSEGDRDYEQYFGPGTRLTVT.